Following are 14 T cell receptor beta chains from one sample sequenced in a study of tumor-infiltrating lymphocytes in primary liver carcinoma. Researchers generated TCR beta cDNA from about 530 ng of total RNA, relying on a constant-region primer. TCR beta libraries came from three nested multiplex PCR rounds using slightly modified ARM-PCR. A C-beta reverse primer and TRBV1-TRBV30 forward primers served in each of the first two PCR rounds, at about 9 cycles apiece. TCRdb called the multiplex PCR reads again in MiXCR, with one record for every CDR3 protein. The sample includes fewer than 80,000 distinct CDR3 sequences, roughly 72% of them seen just once. The approximately 17-32 mg bulk tissue piece was not sorted before simultaneous RNA and DNA extraction. Sequenced: tumor-adjacent normal liver tissue. The receptor source for this set is a man aged 35 to 55 with primary liver carcinoma and hepatitis B virus infection.

This clonotype has only a few counts. A read error may produce the germline difference seen at one junction end. The chain links TRBV4-3 to TRBJ2-6; a weak D match, TRBD1 (6 bases). Germline V gene lookup returns CDR1 LGHNA and CDR2 YSLEER. The CDR3 covers 15 residues. CDR3 bases: TGCGCCAGCAGGCAGGGGACACCTGGGGCCAACGTCCTTACTTTC. Its protein is CASRQGTPGANVLTF.

CDR3 in DNA: TGTGCCAGCAGTCGTATCCTAGGCGAGCAGTACTTC. Encoded protein: CASSRILGEQYF. V gene TRBV6-6 combines with J gene TRBJ2-7; D gene uncertain. The CDR3 extends over 12 amino acids. In germline, CDR1 is MNHNY, CDR2 SVGAGI (reference sequence). The ends were cut back, 5 bases at V and 6 bases at J, with 11 bases in the middle.

Notes on this clonotype: A clone one base away is much larger, so this may be a read error. V is TRBV6-1 and J is TRBJ1-1; TRBD1 might be the D (5 bases). CDR1 MNHNS and CDR2 SASEGT come from the germline V gene. V was shortened by 8 bases and J by 4 bases, with 14 bases between the two germline ends. The CDR3 sequence is 13 residues long. The CDR3 here is CASPRTRGTEAFF. CDR3 sequence (DNA): TGTGCCAGCCCCAGGACAAGGGGCACTGAAGCTTTCTTT.

This clonotype was detected once. The rearrangement links TRBV6-2 or TRBV6-3 to TRBJ2-6; TRBD2 is a possible D gene (5 bases). V was cut by 8 bases and J by 0 bases, with 11 bases left in between. Germline CDR1 MNHEY, CDR2 SVGEGT. The CDR3 loop spans 15 amino acids. The CDR3: CASGLGSSGANVLTF. The CDR3 DNA reads TGTGCCAGCGGTCTTGGGAGCTCTGGGGCCAACGTCCTGACTTTC.

Worth noting for this clonotype: This may come from a read error, since a much larger clone is one base off. V gene TRBV12-3 or TRBV12-4 combines with J gene TRBJ2-2, with TRBD2 matching over 9 bases. The CDR3 totals 15 residues. The V segment lost 7 bases and the J segment 1 base; nucleotides outside the gene matches: 4. The CDR3 is CASTQTSGNTGELFF. Here the CDR3 DNA reads TGTGCCAGCACCCAGACTAGCGGGAACACCGGGGAGCTGTTTTTT.

A note on this clonotype: At one boundary the junction diverges from the germline segment, which might be a read error. V usage is TRBV5-5 and J usage is TRBJ2-1; D is unclear. Germline V gene data show CDR1 as SGHKS and CDR2 as YYEKEE (reference sequence). The CDR3 contains 15 residues. The CDR3: CTSSLVGSTINEQFF. The CDR3 coding sequence is TGTACCAGCAGCTTGGTTGGCAGTACTATCAATGAGCAGTTCTTC.

This clonotype was detected only a few times. The CDR3 region has the DNA TGTGCCAGCAGTCCCGGACACCAGGGGGGGGACGAGCAGTACTTC. As protein: CASSPGHQGGDEQYF. The chain has TRBV28 and TRBJ2-7; tentatively, D is TRBD1 or TRBD2 (7 bases each). The CDR3 has 15 residues. Germline V CDR1 and CDR2: MDHEN, SYDVKM. V was shortened by 5 bases and J by 5 bases, with 19 bases between the two germline ends.

This clonotype has a handful of counts. This may stem from a read error, because a much larger clone lies one nucleotide away. The chain couples TRBV6-1 to TRBJ2-7, with D unclear. The germline V gene has CDR1 MNHNS and CDR2 SASEGT. The CDR3 loop spans 17 amino acids. The CDR3 protein is CASSESGWWQSPYGQYF. CDR3 bases: TGTGCCAGCAGTGAATCCGGCTGGTGGCAGAGTCCCTACGGGCAGTACTTC.

A note on this clonotype: A junction boundary mismatches the germline segment, possibly from a read error. The chain recombines TRBV7-8 with TRBJ2-1; a weak D match, TRBD2 (5 bases). Germline V gene sequence: CDR1 SGHVS, CDR2 FQNEAQ. CDR3 length: 18 amino acids. The DNA of the CDR3 is TGTGTCAGCAGCCCGCTTGGAGGCTCAGCGGTCTCCTATAATGAGTGGTTCTTC. Protein: CVSSPLGGSAVSYNEWFF.

Worth noting for this clonotype: A clone one base away is much larger, so this may be a read error. The chain combines TRBV28 with TRBJ1-2; D gene ambiguous. CDR3 length: 11 residues. The V gene's germline CDR1 is MDHEN and CDR2 SYDVKM. CDR3 bases: TGTCCCACGAAAGGGAGGGATAGCTACACCTTC. Translation gives CPTKGRDSYTF.

As concerns this clonotype: Germline and junction disagree at one end, which may indicate a read error. The chain combines TRBV29-1 with TRBJ2-5; D ambiguous. The V gene's germline CDR1 is SQVTM and CDR2 ANQGSEA. The CDR3 spans 13 residues. The CDR3 spells CNVEWSVQETQYF. CDR3 nucleotides: TGTAACGTTGAATGGTCAGTCCAAGAGACCCAGTACTTC.

This clonotype was recorded once. The chain uses TRBV6-5 and TRBJ2-1; D may correspond to TRBD1 or TRBD2 (5 bases each). The V end lost 5 bases, the J end lost 8 bases, and 7 bases lay between the germline ends. From germline, CDR1 is MNHEY and CDR2 SVGAGI. The CDR3 has 11 amino acids. CDR3 protein: CASSRGYEQFF. The DNA of the CDR3 is TGTGCCAGCAGTCGGGGCTATGAGCAGTTCTTC.

To note about this clonotype: One end of the junction fails to match germline, which may point to a read error. V usage is TRBV4-2 and J usage is TRBJ2-7; weak D call: TRBD2 (6 bases). The CDR3 is 15 residues long. Germline V gene sequence: CDR1 LGHNA, CDR2 YNFKEQ. The DNA for the CDR3 is TGTACCAGCAGCCAAGCTCTAGCGACCCACTACGAGCAATACTTC. Translated: CTSSQALATHYEQYF.

The rearrangement joins TRBV29-1 to TRBJ2-1; D gene unclear. With 7 bases removed from V and 7 bases from J, the gap between germline ends came to 14 bases. The germline CDR1 and CDR2 sequences are SQVTM and ANQGSEA. The CDR3 contains 12 residues. CDR3 DNA: TGCAGCGCCCGCCCAGGAATGAATGAGCAGTTCTTC. This sequence encodes CSARPGMNEQFF.